The 31 T cell receptor beta chains listed next were all sequenced from one sample in a study of cytomegalovirus exposure and HLA in healthy donors. TCRdb keeps only in-frame clones here, not all; method: immunoSEQ multiplex PCR. The sample lists 70,000 to 90,000 clones, around four fifths occurring once. Sequenced material: PBMCs. The receptors originated from a man younger than 40 in good health and CMV-seronegative.

The chain is built from TRBV10-2 and TRBJ2-5; TRBD1 is a possible D gene (6 bases). The CDR3 extends over 16 amino acids. Germline CDR1 WSHSY, CDR2 SAAADI. Trimming shortened V by 3 bases and J by 5 bases, and 19 bases separated the two germline ends. The CDR3, as DNA: TGCGCCAGCAGTGAAAACCGGGACACCGACGGGGAGACCCAGTACTTC. Its protein product is CASSENRDTDGETQYF.

The chain joins TRBV27 to TRBJ2-1, with TRBD1 matching over 8 bases. The CDR3 runs to 17 residues. Per germline, CDR1 MNHEY and CDR2 SMNVEV (reference sequence). The V gene end was trimmed by 6 bases and the J gene end by 4 bases; junction bases not matched to a gene: 14. CDR3 protein: CASRAGQGAAGYNEQFF. The DNA for the CDR3 is TGTGCCAGCAGGGCGGGCCAGGGGGCAGCAGGGTACAATGAGCAGTTCTTC.

This sequence joins TRBV5-1 and TRBJ1-4; TRBD1 matches at 7 bases. V dropped 4 bases and J dropped 0; count of bases not matched to a gene: 9. Per germline, CDR1 SGHRS and CDR2 YFSETQ. This CDR3 is 17 amino acids long. The CDR3 loop is CASSPDRRRTTNEKLFF. For the CDR3, the DNA is TGCGCCAGCAGCCCGGACAGGAGGCGCACAACTAATGAAAAACTGTTTTTT.

This chain connects TRBV6-1 to TRBJ2-7, with 9 nucleotides matching TRBD1. The germline V gene has CDR1 MNHNS and CDR2 SASEGT. The CDR3 runs to 14 residues. With V trimmed by 6 bases and J by 7 bases, 10 bases remained unmatched. The CDR3 nucleotides read TGTGCCAGCAGCCCCGGGACAGGGTCGAAAGAGCAGTACGTC. This encodes CASSPGTGSKEQYV.

The gene calls are TRBV5-1 and TRBJ1-5; 9 bases match TRBD1. Germline CDR1 is SGHRS and CDR2 is YFSETQ. After removal of 4 bases from V and 3 bases from J, the junction contained 8 bases not matched to a gene. This CDR3 region has 16 residues. The CDR3 is CASSPAGTGHNQPQHF. DNA for the CDR3: TGCGCCAGCAGCCCCGCTGGGACAGGGCACAATCAGCCCCAGCATTTT.

The rearrangement uses TRBV6-6 and TRBJ1-6; 7 positions match TRBD1. The CDR3 runs 16 residues. The V and J ends lost 4 bases and 10 bases, in that order; junction bases with no gene match: 13. Per the germline V gene, CDR1 is MNHNY and CDR2 is SVGAGI (reference sequence). The CDR3 DNA reads TGTGCCAGCAGTTGGGACAGCGAGTCGCTTGGGTCACCCCTCCACTTT. Translating it yields CASSWDSESLGSPLHF.

This chain links TRBV7-7 with TRBJ2-2; D possibly corresponds to TRBD2 (6 bases). The CDR3 runs to 15 residues. The germline CDR1 and CDR2 sequences are SSHAT and FNYEAQ (reference sequence). V lost 3 bases to trimming and J lost 5 bases, with 13 bases between them. This chain's CDR3 is CASSFGSGPTGELFF. In nucleotides, the CDR3 is TGTGCCAGCAGCTTTGGTAGCGGACCAACCGGGGAGCTGTTTTTT.

The gene calls are TRBV28 and TRBJ2-2; TRBD2 matches 9 bases. The V gene's germline CDR1 is MDHEN and CDR2 SYDVKM. CDR3 length: 14 residues. Trimming at V came to 7 bases and at J to 5 bases, leaving 5 bases not matched to a gene. CDR3 loop: CASKLAGATGELFF. The CDR3 nucleotides read TGTGCCAGCAAACTAGCGGGTGCGACCGGGGAGCTGTTTTTT.

The V gene is TRBV15, the J gene TRBJ1-5; D is possibly TRBD1 (6 bases). This CDR3 contains 15 residues. Germline CDR1 reads LNHNV; CDR2 reads YYDKDF (reference sequence). Trimming pared 1 base from V and 4 bases from J, leaving 11 bases between. Here the CDR3 reads CATSRVRGQNQPQHF. CDR3 sequence (DNA): TGTGCCACCAGCAGAGTCAGGGGCCAAAATCAGCCCCAGCATTTT.

The chain is built from TRBV28 and TRBJ2-5, with 10 bases matching TRBD2. Germline values: CDR1 MDHEN, CDR2 SYDVKM. V trimming: 6 bases; J trimming: 1 base; junction bases outside the gene matches: 14. The CDR3 is 18 residues long. The CDR3 bases are TGTGCCAGCAGGCCGAGCTCACTAGCGGGGAACACCCAAGAGACCCAGTACTTC. This encodes CASRPSSLAGNTQETQYF.

This CDR3 is CAISETDRDYGYTF. CDR3 nucleotide sequence: TGTGCCATCAGTGAGACCGACAGGGACTATGGCTACACCTTC. This chain links TRBV10-3 with TRBJ1-2; 7 nucleotides agree with TRBD1. J lost 3 bases, V lost 2 bases, and 3 bases had no gene match. CDR1 and CDR2 (germline): ENHRY, SYGVKD. The CDR3 runs to 14 residues.

J is TRBJ2-3 and V is TRBV7-9, with D possibly matching TRBD2 (6 bases). V lost 5 bases and J lost 10, with 10 bases in between. The germline V gene has CDR1 SEHNR and CDR2 FQNEAQ (reference sequence). The CDR3 runs to 11 residues. The chain's CDR3 is CASSQTSPQYF. The CDR3 DNA sequence: TGTGCCAGCAGCCAGACTAGTCCGCAGTATTTT.

The rearrangement joins TRBV6-5 to TRBJ2-1; 9 nucleotides align to TRBD2. CDR1 is MNHEY, CDR2 SVGAGI, per germline. V lost 8 bases and J lost 0; bases outside the gene matches: 2. The CDR3 is made up of 14 amino acids. In DNA form, the CDR3 reads TGTGCCAGCGGTAGCGGGAGCTCCTACAATGAGCAGTTCTTC. Its protein product is CASGSGSSYNEQFF.

The chain joins TRBV2 to TRBJ2-5; 8 nucleotides match TRBD1. CDR3 length: 14 residues. J lost 7 bases, V lost 3 bases, and 7 bases had no gene match. The germline gives CDR1 SNHLY, CDR2 FYNNEI. CDR3 sequence: CASSELGQEGTQYF. In DNA form, the CDR3 reads TGTGCCAGCAGTGAGTTGGGACAGGAGGGGACCCAGTACTTC.

The chain couples TRBV6-1 to TRBJ2-7, with TRBD1 matching over 7 bases. V trimming: 7 bases; J trimming: 7 bases; junction bases outside the gene matches: 13. CDR1 MNHNS and CDR2 SASEGT come from the germline V gene. The CDR3 loop spans 14 amino acids. The CDR3 here is CASKPGQSSDEQYF. The CDR3 nucleotides are TGTGCCAGCAAGCCGGGACAGTCTTCGGATGAGCAGTACTTC.

V is TRBV11-2 and J is TRBJ2-2, with D perhaps TRBD2 (5 bases). The CDR3 contains 13 residues. Germline V gene data show CDR1 as SGHAT and CDR2 as FQNNGV. V lost 5 bases and J lost 5, with 9 bases in between. DNA of the CDR3: TGTGCCAGCAGCCCCCAGCGGACCGGGGAGCTGTTTTTT. It specifies CASSPQRTGELFF. The full variable domain, with the rest looked up from reference TRBV11-2 and TRBJ2-2, is EAGVAQSPRYKIIEKRQSVAFWCNPISGHATLYWYQQILGQGPKLLIQFQNNGVVDDSQLPKDRFSAERLKGVDSTLKIQPAKLEDSAVYLCASSPQRTGELFFGEGSRLTVL.

The rearrangement uses TRBV7-6 and TRBJ2-7, with a possible D match to TRBD2 (6 bases). CDR1 SGHVS and CDR2 FNYEAQ come from the germline V gene. V gave up 5 bases and J gave up 2 bases, with 13 bases separating them. This CDR3 is 14 amino acids long. The CDR3: CASSLTEGTYEQYF. The CDR3 DNA reads TGTGCCAGCAGCCTGACGGAGGGGACCTACGAGCAGTACTTC.

This rearrangement joins TRBV7-3 to TRBJ2-7; a weak D match, TRBD2 (7 bases). The germline V and J ends were trimmed by 5 bases and 7 bases, with 21 bases remaining between them. CDR1 SGHTA and CDR2 FQGTGA come from the germline V gene. The CDR3 has 15 amino acids. The CDR3 sequence is CASSVLGAGAHEQYF. DNA for the CDR3: TGTGCCAGCAGCGTCCTCGGGGCGGGGGCTCATGAGCAGTACTTC. Full variable domain (outside the CDR3, taken from reference TRBV7-3 and TRBJ2-7): GAGVSQTPSNKVTEKGKYVELRCDPISGHTALYWYRQSLGQGPEFLIYFQGTGAADDSGLPNDRFFAVRPEGSVSTLKIQRTERGDSAVYLCASSVLGAGAHEQYFGPGTRLTVT.

The chain joins TRBV6-5 to TRBJ1-1, with D uncertain. Germline CDR1 MNHEY, CDR2 SVGAGI. The CDR3 runs 11 residues. Trimming took 8 bases from V and 10 from J, leaving 14 bases between them. The CDR3 nucleotides read TGTGCCAGCCAAGGCGGAGGGCGAGCTTTCTTT. Translated, it gives CASQGGGRAFF.

This chain connects TRBV28 to TRBJ1-5; a weak D match, TRBD1 (5 bases). V lost 3 bases, J lost 2 bases, and 17 bases lay in between. This CDR3 has 17 residues. Germline lookup yields CDR1 MDHEN and CDR2 SYDVKM. The CDR3 nucleotides are TGTGCCAGCAGTTTGAGTACCGGGGGTATCGGCAATCAGCCCCAGCATTTT. Amino acids: CASSLSTGGIGNQPQHF.

The genes are TRBV5-8 and TRBJ2-7; no firm D call. The length of the CDR3 is 13 residues. Per germline, CDR1 SGHTS and CDR2 YDEGEE. Trimming pared 4 bases from V and 3 bases from J, leaving 11 bases between. CDR3 protein: CASSPYHDYEQYF. CDR3 nucleotide sequence: TGTGCCAGCAGCCCCTACCACGACTACGAGCAGTACTTC.

Regarding this clone: At one of its ends the junction is not consistent with the germline gene, which may arise from a read error. This sequence joins TRBV7-7 and TRBJ2-5, with TRBD1 matching 9 bases. The CDR3 extends over 16 amino acids. Germline V gene data show CDR1 as SSHAT and CDR2 as FNYEAQ (reference sequence). The CDR3 reads CASSLGGTGNQETQYF. CDR3 sequence (DNA): TGTGCTAGCAGCTTAGGTGGGACAGGGAACCAAGAGACCCAGTACTTC.

In this sample, this clone turned up a few times. V is TRBV29-1 and J is TRBJ2-5; D remains ambiguous. V dropped 6 bases and J dropped 4 bases, with 18 bases sitting between them. Germline CDR1 is SQVTM and CDR2 is ANQGSEA. The CDR3 consists of 14 residues. This chain's CDR3 is CSVVPQRQRETQYF. The DNA of the CDR3 is TGCAGCGTCGTGCCCCAGCGCCAGCGAGAGACCCAGTACTTC.

This clone was seen only once. The rearrangement uses TRBV5-4 and TRBJ2-5, with D maybe TRBD2 (5 bases). CDR3 length: 16 residues. The germline V and J ends were trimmed by 0 bases and 2 bases, with 14 bases remaining between them. Germline assignment: CDR1 SGHNT and CDR2 YYREEE (reference sequence). The CDR3 nucleotides are TGTGCCAGCAGCTTGGGGGCGGGCGATGGGCAAGAGACCCAGTACTTC. Translating it yields CASSLGAGDGQETQYF.

This sequence joins TRBV5-1 and TRBJ2-6; 15 nucleotides align to TRBD2. The junction had 5 bases not matched to a gene; V was cut back by 1 base and J by 0 bases. The CDR3 has 20 amino acids. In germline, CDR1 is SGHRS, CDR2 YFSETQ. CDR3 sequence reads: CASSLWTSGRAHSGANVLTF. CDR3 nucleotide sequence: TGCGCCAGCAGCTTGTGGACTAGCGGGAGGGCCCACTCTGGGGCCAACGTCCTGACTTTC.

The rearrangement joins TRBV11-2 to TRBJ2-7; no clear D. With 2 bases removed from V and 6 bases from J, the gap between germline ends came to 11 bases. From germline, CDR1 is SGHAT and CDR2 FQNNGV. This CDR3 has 13 residues. This chain's CDR3 is CASSLLIDTEQYV. The CDR3 DNA follows: TGTGCCAGCAGCTTATTAATCGACACCGAGCAGTACGTC.

Points on this clone: The sample holds other DNA sequences that translate to the same CDR3. The chain combines TRBV7-2 with TRBJ2-2; D is unresolved. CDR1 and CDR2 from the germline V gene are SGHTA and FQGNSA. The CDR3 has 13 residues. Trimming took 3 bases from V and 1 from J, leaving 3 bases between them. The CDR3 sequence: CASSFLNTGELFF. As DNA, the CDR3 is TGTGCCAGCAGCTTTCTGAACACCGGGGAGCTGTTTTTT.

J is TRBJ1-3 and V is TRBV5-5; D gene unclear. The CDR3 totals 15 residues. The germline V and J ends were trimmed by 4 bases and 4 bases, with 15 bases remaining between them. CDR1 SGHKS and CDR2 YYEKEE come from the germline V gene (reference sequence). The CDR3 sequence: CASSLAYSRGNTIYF. CDR3 bases: TGTGCCAGCAGCCTGGCCTACAGTAGGGGAAACACCATATATTTT. The full variable domain, in which reference TRBV5-5 and TRBJ1-3 provide the parts outside the CDR3, is DAGVTQSPTHLIKTRGQQVTLRCSPISGHKSVSWYQQVLGQGPQFIFQYYEKEERGRGNFPDRFSARQFPNYSSELNVNALLLGDSALYLCASSLAYSRGNTIYFGEGSWLTVV.

The V and J genes are TRBV2 and TRBJ1-2; D might be TRBD1 (6 bases). Germline lookup yields CDR1 SNHLY and CDR2 FYNNEI. CDR3 length: 12 residues. Trimming removed 3 bases at V and 5 bases at J, with 7 bases between. CDR3 amino acids: CASSEGAYGYTF. The CDR3 coding sequence is TGTGCCAGCAGTGAGGGGGCATATGGCTACACCTTC.

The chain carries TRBV19 and TRBJ1-2, with a possible D match to TRBD1 (5 bases). CDR3 size: 15 residues. Looked up from germline, CDR1 is LNHDA and CDR2 is SQIVND (reference sequence). V was clipped by 4 bases and J by 8 bases, with 20 bases between them. The CDR3 DNA is TGTGCCAGTAGTACCCTTGTACGGACAACCCACGGCTACACCTTC. This translates into CASSTLVRTTHGYTF.

This chain connects TRBV5-8 to TRBJ2-7, with 11 bases fitting TRBD1. The CDR3 extends over 14 amino acids. J was trimmed by 12 bases and V by 5 bases; bases with no gene match: 13. Germline loops: CDR1 SGHTS, CDR2 YDEGEE. CDR3: CASSPAPDRGLGYV. In nucleotides, the CDR3 is TGTGCCAGCAGTCCAGCACCGGACAGGGGGCTCGGGTACGTC.